The 14 T cell receptor beta chains in this list originate from one sample, sequenced in a study of a mutant IDH1 vaccine in newly diagnosed glioma. The table came from immunoSEQ multiplex PCR; TCRdb's copy has only in-frame clones and leaves some out. The sample yields 25,000 to 35,000 clones, nearly 90% seen once. These receptors have no identified antigens. Time point reported: week 11, during vaccination. Vaccinated patients received 300 ug of mutant IDH1 20-mer peptide per dose, with topical imiquimod. This sample comprised PBMCs, obtained from a glioma patient whose treatment included an IDH1 peptide vaccine. The receptors derive from a man younger than 35 with glioma.

The CDR3 DNA is TGTGCCAGCAGCTTAAGGACTAGCGGGAGTAAAGAGACCCAGTACTTC. It yields the protein CASSLRTSGSKETQYF. The genes are TRBV7-2 and TRBJ2-5, with 13 bases that match TRBD2. There are 16 residues in the CDR3. Germline-derived CDR1 and CDR2 are SGHTA and FQGNSA. With 2 bases clipped from V and 3 bases from J, the junction kept 3 bases outside the gene matches.

J is TRBJ1-4 and V is TRBV6-5; D perhaps matches TRBD1 (5 bases). The V end was cut by 4 bases, the J end by 5 bases, with 14 bases between. The CDR3 loop spans 15 amino acids. Germline V gene lookup returns CDR1 MNHEY and CDR2 SVGAGI. The CDR3 nucleotides are TGTGCCAGCAGTTTCTCGGGACTCCAGAATGAAAAACTGTTTTTT. Translated: CASSFSGLQNEKLFF.

The V and J genes are TRBV19 and TRBJ1-5; D gene uncertain. CDR1 is LNHDA and CDR2 is SQIVND in the germline V gene (reference sequence). V lost 7 bases to trimming and J lost 2 bases, with 15 bases between them. The CDR3 spans 15 residues. The CDR3, as DNA: TGTGCCAGTATGATTCTGGGAGAGGGCAATCAGCCCCAGCATTTT. It is translated as CASMILGEGNQPQHF.

The rearrangement links TRBV19 to TRBJ2-3, with no clear D. The germline V gene has CDR1 LNHDA and CDR2 SQIVND (reference sequence). V was clipped by 2 bases and J by 1 base, with 16 bases between them. This CDR3 is built from 17 residues. CDR3 loop: CASSIWGSGSRTDTQYF. In DNA form, the CDR3 reads TGTGCCAGTAGTATATGGGGTTCCGGAAGTCGCACAGATACGCAGTATTTT.

The chain combines TRBV9 with TRBJ2-7, with TRBD1 matching 8 bases. Germline V lookup: CDR1 SGDLS, CDR2 YYNGEE. V lost 2 bases to trimming and J lost 6 bases; unmatched junction nucleotides: 10. This CDR3 region has 15 residues. CDR3 sequence: CASSVGRQGAPEQYF. The CDR3 coding sequence is TGTGCCAGCAGCGTGGGGAGGCAGGGGGCGCCCGAGCAGTACTTC.

This clone was picked up one time. V usage is TRBV7-2 and J usage is TRBJ2-3; 10 nucleotides agree with TRBD2. V lost 0 bases and J lost 5; bases outside the gene matches: 2. This CDR3 contains 15 residues. Germline V gives CDR1 SGHTA, CDR2 FQGNSA. CDR3 bases: TGTGCCAGCAGCTTAGCGGCTAGCGGGGGAGATACGCAGTATTTT. Translated, it gives CASSLAASGGDTQYF.

The rearrangement uses TRBV5-6 and TRBJ2-3, with TRBD1 matching over 10 bases. The V segment lost 7 bases and the J segment 5 bases; nucleotides outside the gene matches: 10. Germline values: CDR1 SGHDT, CDR2 YYEEEE. The CDR3 is made up of 15 amino acids. The CDR3 sequence is CASSPGTGEIDTQYF. For the CDR3, the DNA is TGTGCCAGCTCCCCCGGGACAGGGGAGATAGATACGCAGTATTTT. Full variable domain (rest looked up from reference TRBV5-6 and TRBJ2-3): DAGVTQSPTHLIKTRGQQVTLRCSPKSGHDTVSWYQQALGQGPQFIFQYYEEEERQRGNFPDRFSGHQFPNYSSELNVNALLLGDSALYLCASSPGTGEIDTQYFGPGTRLTVL.

The chain employs TRBV12-5 and TRBJ2-1, with D perhaps TRBD1 or TRBD2 (5 bases each). V was shortened by 1 base and J by 6 bases, with 7 bases between the two germline ends. From germline, CDR1 is LGHNT and CDR2 FRNRAP. There are 13 residues in the CDR3. CDR3 DNA sequence: TGTGCTAGTGGTTTGGCTGGGGGCAATGAGCAGTTCTTC. It translates to CASGLAGGNEQFF.

The chain recombines TRBV15 with TRBJ1-2; 9 bases align to TRBD1. V lost 5 bases to trimming and J lost 7 bases; unmatched junction nucleotides: 11. Germline CDR1 reads LNHNV; CDR2 reads YYDKDF (reference sequence). The CDR3 has 15 residues. The CDR3 region has the DNA TGTGCCACCAGCCGGTGGGACAGGGAAAGGGGTGGCTACACCTTC. Translation: CATSRWDRERGGYTF.

The chain uses TRBV13 and TRBJ2-1; 8 bases are a match to TRBD2. V trimming: 5 bases; J trimming: 9 bases; junction bases outside the gene matches: 3. Germline V gene sequence: CDR1 PRHDT, CDR2 FYEKMQ (reference sequence). The CDR3 sequence is 12 residues long. The chain's CDR3 is CASSHREGEQFF. The CDR3 DNA is TGTGCCAGCAGCCACCGGGAGGGTGAGCAGTTCTTC.

CDR3 amino acids: CSVEGLGTEQYF. Written as DNA, the CDR3 is TGCAGCGTTGAGGGTCTGGGGACCGAGCAGTACTTC. This sequence joins TRBV29-1 and TRBJ2-7; tentatively, D is TRBD1 or TRBD2 (5 bases each). The V gene's germline CDR1 is SQVTM and CDR2 ANQGSEA. This CDR3 comprises 12 residues. With 3 bases removed from V and 6 bases from J, the gap between germline ends came to 12 bases.

The chain uses TRBV9 and TRBJ2-1, with D perhaps TRBD1 (6 bases). This CDR3 is built from 14 residues. The V and J ends lost 3 bases and 3 bases respectively, with 10 bases between them. The germline gives CDR1 SGDLS, CDR2 YYNGEE. The CDR3 is CASSEGTIYNEQFF. The CDR3 DNA follows: TGTGCCAGCAGCGAAGGGACAATCTACAATGAGCAGTTCTTC.

Only one count was recorded for this clone. V and J are TRBV15 and TRBJ2-3; unclear D gene. Germline V gives CDR1 LNHNV, CDR2 YYDKDF (reference sequence). The CDR3 is 13 residues long. V shed 5 bases and J shed 4 bases, with 10 bases lying between them. The chain's CDR3 is CATSSHTADTQYF. The CDR3 DNA reads as TGTGCCACCAGCTCCCACACAGCAGATACGCAGTATTTT.

The gene calls are TRBV5-1 and TRBJ2-2; D perhaps matches TRBD1 (6 bases). V was trimmed by 0 bases and J by 4 bases, leaving 13 bases between them. In germline, CDR1 is SGHRS, CDR2 YFSETQ. This CDR3 comprises 16 residues. The CDR3 nucleotides read TGCGCCAGCAGCTTGGACGCCCAGGACAGCACCGGGGAGCTGTTTTTT. It yields the protein CASSLDAQDSTGELFF.